Listed below are T cell receptor beta chains from one sample, sequenced in a study of blood T cell repertoires in COVID-19. The method was immunoSEQ multiplex PCR; TCRdb's version includes in-frame clones alone and lacks a portion of them. Of about 380,000 clones detected, around 89% appear once; the ten largest clones hold more than 0.95%. Sequencing used peripheral blood. These receptors originate from a man aged 35-49 years with acute or convalescent COVID-19. The CDR3 runs from the conserved cysteine through the conserved F or W. The D gene is left open where the match is weak. For some rows the clone size is stated as once, few or many, or as a class when expanded; others skip it.

clone size,D gene,J gene,V gene,CDR3 protein,CDR3 DNA
NA,NA,TRBJ1-4,TRBV4-3,CASSHVEKLFF,TGCGCCAGCAGTCATGTTGAAAAACTGTTTTTT
NA,TRBD2,TRBJ2-7,TRBV7-8,CASSFAKGSGRGYEQYF,TGTGCCAGCAGCTTCGCGAAGGGTAGCGGGAGAGGGTACGAGCAGTACTTC
NA,TRBD1,TRBJ2-7,TRBV6-4,CASSGTGSRSYEQYF,TGTGCCAGCAGTGGGACAGGGTCTCGCTCCTACGAGCAGTACTTC
NA,NA,TRBJ2-7,TRBV28,CASSQRTDYEQYF,TGTGCCAGCAGCCAACGGACAGACTACGAGCAGTACTTC
NA,NA,TRBJ2-1,TRBV7-9,CASSFSKIDEQFF,TGTGCCAGCAGCTTCTCTAAAATCGATGAGCAGTTCTTC
NA,NA,TRBJ1-1,TRBV7-3,CASSLTGGQNTEAFF,TGTGCCAGCAGCTTAACAGGCGGTCAGAACACTGAAGCTTTCTTT
NA,NA,TRBJ2-1,TRBV9,CASSPGDYNEQFF,TGTGCCAGCAGCCCCGGGGACTACAATGAGCAGTTCTTC
NA,NA,TRBJ1-1,TRBV5-6,CASSQMTAPMNTEAFF,TGTGCCAGCAGCCAAATGACAGCGCCTATGAACACTGAAGCTTTCTTT
NA,TRBD1,TRBJ2-6,TRBV6-2/TRBV6-3,CASSLIGTGGFGANVLTF,TGTGCCAGCAGTCTGATAGGGACAGGGGGCTTTGGGGCCAACGTCCTGACTTTC
once,NA,TRBJ1-5,TRBV6-2/TRBV6-3,CASSYTGNQPQHF,TGTGCCAGCAGTTACACGGGGAATCAGCCCCAGCATTTT
NA,TRBD1,TRBJ1-2,TRBV19,CASSLGQGPGYTF,TGTGCCAGTAGTCTTGGACAGGGACCTGGCTACACCTTC
few,TRBD2,TRBJ2-1,TRBV28,CASSHQSLAGGSYNEQFF,TGTGCCAGCAGTCATCAATCCCTAGCGGGGGGTTCCTACAATGAGCAGTTCTTC
once,NA,TRBJ1-5,TRBV5-1,CASSLSGALNQPQHF,TGCGCCAGCAGCTTGTCTGGGGCTCTGAATCAGCCCCAGCATTTT
NA,TRBD1,TRBJ2-4,TRBV6-6,CASSYTGVNIQYF,TGTGCCAGCAGTTACACAGGGGTGAACATTCAGTACTTC
NA,NA,TRBJ2-2,TRBV7-9,CASSSTLVSPGELFF,TGTGCCAGCAGCTCGACACTAGTGTCCCCCGGGGAGCTGTTTTTT
few,NA,TRBJ1-5,TRBV2,CASSEGKGGGYQPQHF,TGTGCCAGCAGTGAAGGTAAAGGAGGCGGATATCAGCCCCAGCATTTT
NA,TRBD1,TRBJ2-3,TRBV19,CASGQGLADTQYF,TGTGCCTCGGGACAGGGGCTGGCAGATACGCAGTATTTT
NA,TRBD2,TRBJ2-2,TRBV4-3,CASSQDPLAGRGAVF,TGCGCCAGCAGCCAAGATCCCCTGGCAGGGAGGGGAGCTGTTTTT
once,TRBD2,TRBJ2-5,TRBV4-1,CASSQGGRGRGTQYF,TGCGCCAGCAGCCAAGGCGGGAGGGGCCGGGGGACCCAGTACTTC
NA,NA,TRBJ1-1,TRBV2,CASSEGRMTEAFF,TGTGCCAGCAGTGAGGGCCGAATGACTGAAGCTTTCTTT
NA,NA,TRBJ2-3,TRBV19,CASSLLPNTDTQYF,TGTGCCAGCAGTCTACTTCCGAATACAGATACGCAGTATTTT
NA,TRBD1,TRBJ2-5,TRBV5-1,CASSLGTGAETQYF,TGCGCCAGCAGCCTAGGGACAGGGGCAGAGACCCAGTACTTC
NA,NA,TRBJ2-1,TRBV27,CASSLSRGRNEQFF,TGTGCCAGCAGTTTATCCAGGGGAAGGAATGAGCAGTTCTTC
NA,NA,TRBJ2-5,TRBV6-6,CASSPKEGAYQETQYF,TGTGCCAGCAGTCCAAAGGAGGGAGCGTACCAAGAGACCCAGTACTTC
NA,TRBD1,TRBJ1-5,TRBV2,CASRGTGRQPQHF,TGTGCCAGCAGAGGGACAGGGAGACAGCCCCAGCATTTT
NA,NA,TRBJ2-3,TRBV6-5,CASRAQGILTDTQYF,TGTGCCAGCAGGGCCCAGGGGATATTGACAGATACGCAGTATTTT
NA,NA,TRBJ1-1,TRBV9,CASSVGLQGRADTEAFF,TGTGCCAGCAGCGTAGGCCTACAGGGACGCGCGGACACTGAAGCTTTCTTT
NA,NA,TRBJ1-5,TRBV28,CASSFSTGQPQHF,TGTGCCAGCAGTTTCTCCACAGGCCAGCCCCAGCATTTT